Sequencing of this TCR beta chain was carried out in a study of blood T cell repertoires in COVID-19. Overall study: Sites in the United States, Italy and Spain provided acute and convalescent COVID-19 samples. Sources were T cells, B-cell-depleted T cells, or PBMCs; the material itself was cDNA or gDNA.

The CDR3 extends over 14 amino acids. Per germline, CDR1 LGHNA and CDR2 YSLEER. V lost 1 base, J lost 3 bases, and 7 bases lay in between. The table came from immunoSEQ multiplex PCR; TCRdb's copy has only in-frame clones and leaves some out. The sample consists of 150,000 to 200,000 clones, roughly 80% of them appearing once. The chain recombines TRBV4-3 with TRBJ1-3; the D is unclear. The source material was peripheral blood. The receptor's source is a woman aged 65 to 85 with acute or convalescent COVID-19. The CDR3 region has the DNA TGCGCCAGCAGCCAAGGCTCGGTTGGAAACACCATATATTTT. Protein product: CASSQGSVGNTIYF.